A selection of T cell receptor beta chains follows, all from one sample in a study of regulatory T cells in long-lasting Graves disease. MiXCR, run by TCRdb on the multiplex PCR reads, gives a single entry per CDR3 protein. The sample lists hundreds of thousands of distinct CDR3 sequences; under 20% were seen once. These data were also reused for a study on T cells in Graves' hyperthyroidism and ophthalmopathy.

The sample consisted of peripheral blood mononuclear cells (PBMCs), taken at new diagnosis, from a patient treated with antithyroid drugs. The source is a woman in her twenties or thirties with Graves disease. The CDR3 runs from the conserved cysteine through the conserved F or W. The D gene is left open where the match is weak. Size values are once, few and many counts, or a class for expanded clones, and some rows have none.

clone_size | j_call | v_call | d_call | cdr3_aa | cdr3_nt
few | TRBJ1-1 | TRBV4-1 | . | CASSPTLTGEAFF | TGCGCCAGCAGCCCCACCCTGACAGGTGAAGCTTTCTTT
. | TRBJ2-7 | TRBV19 | . | CASNMGLGEQYF | TGTGCCAGTAATATGGGATTGGGCGAGCAGTACTTC
many | TRBJ2-1 | TRBV15 | TRBD2 | CATSRSANGGDYFF | TGTGCCACCAGCAGAAGCGCAAATGGGGGGGACTACTTCTTC
many | TRBJ1-2 | TRBV7-2 | TRBD1 | CASSLDRGRSNYGYTF | TGTGCCAGCAGCTTGGACAGGGGGCGCAGTAACTATGGCTACACCTTC
few | TRBJ2-7 | TRBV2 | . | CASRVLTYEQYF | TGTGCCAGCAGGGTACTCACCTACGAGCAGTACTTC
. | TRBJ2-3 | TRBV6-2/TRBV6-3 | TRBD2 | CASRRPGTSGRQRQYF | TGTGCCAGCAGGCGACCCGGGACTAGCGGGAGGCAGAGGCAGTATTTT
few | TRBJ1-1 | TRBV27 | TRBD1 | CASGVQGFTEAFF | TGTGCCAGCGGGGTACAGGGGTTCACTGAAGCTTTCTTT
few | TRBJ1-2 | TRBV3-1 | . | CASSQDGQYGYTF | TGTGCCAGCAGCCAAGACGGACAGTATGGCTACACCTTC
few | TRBJ1-6 | TRBV20-1 | . | CSARPSGRENSPLHF | TGCAGTGCTAGACCATCGGGCCGAGAAAATTCACCCCTCCACTTT
. | TRBJ2-7 | TRBV7-2 | . | CASSAGLVFNEQYF | TGTGCCAGCAGCGCGGGACTGGTTTTTAACGAGCAGTACTTC
few | TRBJ2-3 | TRBV30 | . | CAWTTGLRFTDTQYF | TGTGCCTGGACCACCGGGCTCCGTTTCACAGATACGCAGTATTTT
few | TRBJ2-2 | TRBV6-4 | . | CASSDQGTANTGELFF | TGTGCCAGCAGTGACCAGGGGACCGCCAACACCGGGGAGCTGTTTTTT
. | TRBJ2-1 | TRBV7-3 | TRBD2 | CASRGLAGGPGNEQFF | TGTGCCAGCCGTGGGCTAGCGGGAGGGCCCGGGAATGAGCAGTTCTTC
. | TRBJ2-1 | TRBV12-3/TRBV12-4 | . | CASTSPTSWLDEQFF | TGTGCCAGCACGAGTCCGACTAGTTGGCTCGATGAGCAGTTCTTC
many | TRBJ2-7 | TRBV28 | TRBD1 | CASSLWGTALYEQYF | TGTGCCAGCAGTTTATGGGGGACAGCCCTTTACGAGCAGTACTTC
few | TRBJ1-5 | TRBV19 | . | CASSIIGAYQPQHF | TGTGCCAGTAGTATAATCGGGGCATATCAGCCCCAGCATTTT
many | TRBJ1-5 | TRBV7-8 | TRBD1 | CASSLVGLQGRRQPQHF | TGTGCCAGCAGCTTAGTGGGACTACAGGGGCGCCGGCAGCCCCAGCATTTT
many | TRBJ2-7 | TRBV7-9 | TRBD2 | CASSLRREDEQYF | TGTGCCAGCAGCTTAAGGCGGGAGGACGAGCAGTACTTC
many | TRBJ2-1 | TRBV5-1 | . | CASTPGQSYNEQFF | TGCGCCAGCACCCCGGGGCAATCCTACAATGAGCAGTTCTTC
many | TRBJ2-7 | TRBV28 | . | CASSIGGTAPKQYF | TGTGCCAGCAGTATCGGGGGGACAGCCCCGAAGCAGTACTTC
few | TRBJ2-4 | TRBV20-1 | TRBD2 | CSARDSGFEGLAKNIQYF | TGCAGTGCTAGAGATAGCGGGTTCGAGGGGTTGGCCAAAAACATTCAGTACTTC
. | TRBJ2-1 | TRBV7-3 | TRBD1 | CASSLVRDREQFF | TGTGCCAGCAGCTTAGTTAGGGACAGGGAGCAGTTCTTC
. | TRBJ2-3 | TRBV29-1 | . | CSVALVRDRTDTQYF | TGCAGCGTTGCACTAGTAAGGGACCGCACAGATACGCAGTATTTT
many | TRBJ2-1 | TRBV2 | . | CASSDLRDFEQFF | TGTGCCAGCAGTGATCTACGGGATTTTGAGCAGTTCTTC
. | TRBJ2-5 | TRBV20-1 | . | CSARRIGVSETQYF | TGCAGTGCTAGAAGAATCGGGGTCTCGGAGACCCAGTACTTC
few | TRBJ2-1 | TRBV3-1 | TRBD2 | CASSRAGEGYNEQFF | TGTGCCAGCAGCCGAGCGGGAGAAGGGTACAATGAGCAGTTCTTC
. | TRBJ2-1 | TRBV7-6 | . | CASSLGPGEANEQFF | TGTGCCAGCAGCTTAGGGCCAGGGGAGGCCAATGAGCAGTTCTTC
many | TRBJ1-5 | TRBV6-1 | TRBD1 | CASAAGQGRNQPQHF | TGTGCCAGCGCTGCGGGACAGGGGAGAAATCAGCCCCAGCATTTT
many | TRBJ1-5 | TRBV30 | . | CAWSTGGGQPQHF | TGTGCCTGGAGTACGGGGGGTGGTCAGCCCCAGCATTTT
many | TRBJ1-5 | TRBV6-1 | TRBD1 | CASSTRDRGVGNQPQHF | TGTGCCAGCAGTACGCGTGACAGGGGAGTGGGCAATCAGCCCCAGCATTTT
many | TRBJ1-5 | TRBV6-1 | . | CASSLLRGYSNQPQHF | TGTGCCAGCAGCCTACTCAGGGGATATAGCAATCAGCCCCAGCATTTT
many | TRBJ2-5 | TRBV20-1 | . | CSARTESETQYF | TGCAGTGCTCGGACAGAATCAGAGACCCAGTACTTC
. | TRBJ2-7 | TRBV6-1 | TRBD1 | CASSLGTGGLGQYF | TGTGCCAGCAGCCTGGGGACAGGGGGTCTAGGGCAGTACTTC
few | TRBJ1-1 | TRBV12-3/TRBV12-4 | TRBD1 | CASSPEGQGDRSAFF | TGTGCCAGCAGTCCTGAGGGACAGGGGGACCGTTCGGCTTTCTTT
many | TRBJ2-1 | TRBV12-3/TRBV12-4 | TRBD2 | CASSLARGGSGLDEQFF | TGTGCCAGCAGTTTAGCCCGGGGCGGGAGCGGGTTGGATGAGCAGTTCTTC
few | TRBJ1-3 | TRBV20-1 | . | CSARWVGNTIYF | TGCAGTGCTAGATGGGTTGGAAACACCATATATTTT
many | TRBJ1-5 | TRBV6-2/TRBV6-3 | . | CASSVTGIGQPQHF | TGTGCCAGCAGTGTTACGGGAATAGGTCAGCCCCAGCATTTT
many | TRBJ1-2 | TRBV6-2/TRBV6-3 | . | CASTPGRAAYGYTF | TGTGCCAGCACCCCAGGGCGCGCAGCCTATGGCTACACCTTC
. | TRBJ2-3 | TRBV20-1 | . | CSGVGVADTQYF | TGCAGTGGGGTGGGGGTCGCAGATACGCAGTATTTT
. | TRBJ2-7 | TRBV2 | TRBD2 | CASSDLAGVSHEQYF | TGTGCCAGCAGTGATCTAGCGGGAGTTTCCCACGAGCAGTACTTC